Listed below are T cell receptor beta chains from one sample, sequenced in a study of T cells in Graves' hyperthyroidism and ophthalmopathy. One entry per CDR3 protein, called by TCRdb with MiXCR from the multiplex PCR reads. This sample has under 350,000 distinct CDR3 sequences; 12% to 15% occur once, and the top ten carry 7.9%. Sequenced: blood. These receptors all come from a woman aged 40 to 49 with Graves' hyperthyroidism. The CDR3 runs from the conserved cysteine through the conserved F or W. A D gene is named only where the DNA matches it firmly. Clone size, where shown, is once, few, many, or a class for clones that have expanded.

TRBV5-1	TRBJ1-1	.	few	CASSGRGGMNTEAFF	TGCGCCAGCAGTGGCCGGGGAGGGATGAACACTGAAGCTTTCTTT
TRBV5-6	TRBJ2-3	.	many	CASSLAGESGTDTQYF	TGTGCCAGCAGCTTGGCGGGGGAATCGGGCACAGATACGCAGTATTTT
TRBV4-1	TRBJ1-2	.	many	CASRNPGRTNYGYTF	TGCGCCAGCAGGAATCCGGGACGGACGAACTATGGCTACACCTTC
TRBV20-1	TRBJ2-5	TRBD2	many	CSASLLAGETQYF	TGCAGTGCTAGTCTTCTAGCGGGAGAGACCCAGTACTTC
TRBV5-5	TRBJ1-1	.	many	CASSITPGYTTEAFF	TGTGCCAGCAGCATTACACCAGGATATACCACTGAAGCTTTCTTT
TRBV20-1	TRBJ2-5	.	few	CSALLSGQWETQYF	TGCAGTGCTCTCCTCAGCGGACAGTGGGAGACCCAGTACTTC
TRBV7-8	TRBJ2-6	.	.	CASSLLASQGSGANVLTF	TGTGCCAGCAGCTTATTGGCTTCCCAGGGATCTGGGGCCAACGTCCTGACTTTC
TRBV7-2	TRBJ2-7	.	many	CASSLFPSYEQYF	TGTGCCAGCAGCTTATTCCCCTCCTACGAGCAGTACTTC
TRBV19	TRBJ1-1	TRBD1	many	CASRIQGSDTEAFF	TGTGCCAGTAGAATACAGGGGTCGGACACTGAAGCTTTCTTT
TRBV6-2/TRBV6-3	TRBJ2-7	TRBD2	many	CASSTLRGGLYEQYF	TGTGCCAGCAGTACCCTGCGGGGGGGCCTCTACGAGCAGTACTTC
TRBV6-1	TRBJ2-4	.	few	CASSELDIQYF	TGTGCCAGCAGTGAACTGGACATTCAGTACTTC
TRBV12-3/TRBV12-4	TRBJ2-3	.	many	CASSLGGPTDTQYF	TGTGCCAGCAGTTTAGGGGGGCCCACAGATACGCAGTATTTT
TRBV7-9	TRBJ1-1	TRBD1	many	CASSQTGANTEAFF	TGTGCCAGCAGCCAAACAGGGGCTAACACTGAAGCTTTCTTT
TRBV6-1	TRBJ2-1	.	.	CASSFSAEQFF	TGTGCCAGCAGTTTTAGCGCAGAGCAGTTCTTC
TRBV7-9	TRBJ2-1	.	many	CASRLDVYNEQFF	TGTGCCAGCCGCTTGGATGTCTACAATGAGCAGTTCTTC
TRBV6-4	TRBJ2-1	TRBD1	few	CASSVAGTGGWNEQFF	TGTGCCAGCAGTGTCGCAGGGACAGGGGGCTGGAATGAGCAGTTCTTC
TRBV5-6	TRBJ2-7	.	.	CASSSFRRGREQYF	TGTGCCAGCAGCTCATTTAGAAGGGGTCGCGAGCAGTACTTC
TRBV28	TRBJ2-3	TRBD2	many	CASSLWGASGEAQYF	TGTGCCAGCAGTTTATGGGGGGCTAGCGGGGAGGCGCAGTATTTT